The rows below give T cell receptor beta chains drawn from one sample of a study of blood T cell repertoires in COVID-19. Sequencing used immunoSEQ multiplex PCR; TCRdb keeps in-frame clones, though not all of them. The table records some 250,000 clones, roughly four fifths of them present only once. Sequenced material: peripheral blood. The receptor source for this set is a woman at least 80 years old with COVID-19, enrolled during active disease. Each CDR3 is given with its conserved first and last residue. The D gene is left open where the match is weak. Clone size is shown for a subset of rows, as once, few, many or a class of expanded clone.

d_call	v_call	clone_size	j_call	cdr3_aa	cdr3_nt
TRBD1	TRBV11-2	NA	TRBJ1-4	CASSQIFYPGQNNEKLFF	TGTGCCAGCAGCCAAATCTTTTATCCGGGACAGAATAATGAAAAACTGTTTTTT
TRBD1	TRBV11-3	once	TRBJ2-3	CASSSRGQGVTDTQYF	TGTGCCAGCAGCTCCCGAGGACAGGGAGTGACAGATACGCAGTATTTT
TRBD2	TRBV6-1	NA	TRBJ2-5	CASSVKGAKGLAGGETQYF	TGTGCCAGCAGTGTAAAAGGAGCAAAGGGACTAGCGGGAGGAGAGACCCAGTACTTC
NA	TRBV18	NA	TRBJ1-4	CASSNQYNEKLFF	TGTGCCAGCTCTAACCAGTATAATGAAAAACTGTTTTTT
TRBD2	TRBV19	NA	TRBJ2-1	CASGGAGLSYNEQFF	TGTGCCAGCGGGGGAGCGGGACTTTCCTACAATGAGCAGTTCTTC
NA	TRBV28	NA	TRBJ2-7	CASMVTPSYEQYF	TGTGCCAGCATGGTTACTCCCTCCTACGAGCAGTACTTC
TRBD1	TRBV18	NA	TRBJ1-1	CASSPRGTANTEAFF	TGTGCCAGCTCACCACGCGGGACAGCCAACACTGAAGCTTTCTTT
NA	TRBV4-1	NA	TRBJ2-4	CASSQVAGNSKNIQYF	TGCGCCAGCAGCCAAGTGGCAGGGAATAGCAAAAACATTCAGTACTTC
TRBD1	TRBV28	NA	TRBJ1-4	CASSSLGGGGNEKLFF	TGTGCCAGCAGCAGCCTGGGCGGAGGGGGCAATGAAAAACTGTTTTTT
NA	TRBV30	few	TRBJ1-6	CAWRLGRGGNSPLHF	TGTGCCTGGAGGCTGGGCAGGGGCGGAAATTCACCCCTCCACTTT
NA	TRBV20-1	NA	TRBJ2-1	CSARLGYEQFF	TGCAGTGCTCGCCTAGGATATGAGCAGTTCTTC
NA	TRBV2	NA	TRBJ2-2	CASSEHNTGELFF	TGTGCCAGCAGTGAACATAACACCGGGGAGCTGTTTTTT
NA	TRBV6-2/TRBV6-3	few	TRBJ1-1	CASSYLGGGNTEAFF	TGTGCCAGCAGTTACTTGGGAGGGGGGAACACTGAAGCTTTCTTT
NA	TRBV6-5	NA	TRBJ1-5	CASSSGYSNQPQHF	TGTGCCAGCAGTTCAGGGTATAGCAATCAGCCCCAGCATTTT
TRBD2	TRBV5-1	NA	TRBJ2-3	CASSSSSGRSRDTQYF	TGCGCCAGCAGCTCCTCGAGCGGGAGGTCTAGGGATACGCAGTATTTT
TRBD1	TRBV7-9	NA	TRBJ2-5	CASSHTGTGQETQYF	TGTGCCAGCAGCCACACCGGGACAGGGCAAGAGACCCAGTACTTC
TRBD2	TRBV3-1/TRBV3-2	NA	TRBJ2-1	CASSQLGTSNNEQFF	TGTGCCAGCAGCCAATTAGGGACTAGCAACAATGAGCAGTTCTTC
NA	TRBV4-3	NA	TRBJ1-2	CASSDYLTNYGYTF	TGCGCCAGCAGTGACTACCTTACTAACTATGGCTACACCTTC
NA	TRBV6-2/TRBV6-3	NA	TRBJ1-3	CASSRQLTSGNTIYF	TGTGCCAGCAGTAGACAGCTCACCTCTGGAAACACCATATATTTT
TRBD2	TRBV2	NA	TRBJ2-3	CASKREEGTDTQYF	TGTGCCAGCAAGCGGGAGGAGGGGACAGATACGCAGTATTTT
NA	TRBV18	NA	TRBJ2-5	CASSPRPSEQETQYF	TGTGCCAGCTCACCACGGCCTAGCGAACAAGAGACCCAGTACTTC
NA	TRBV6-2/TRBV6-3	once	TRBJ2-5	CASSYSRQTHQETQYF	TGTGCCAGCAGTTACTCGAGACAAACCCACCAAGAGACCCAGTACTTC